The 29 T cell receptor beta chains below all came from one sample that was sequenced in a study of blood T cell repertoires in COVID-19. The assay was immunoSEQ multiplex PCR, and TCRdb's table has in-frame clones only and misses some. In the table there are under 90,000 clones, nearly 80% of which are singletons. The sequenced sample consisted of peripheral blood. The receptors derive from a human donor in a cohort sampled during active COVID-19.

CDR3 residues: CASIRGETEAFF. DNA of the CDR3: TGTGCCAGCATCAGGGGCGAGACTGAAGCTTTCTTT. The gene calls are TRBV19 and TRBJ1-1; TRBD1 is a possible D gene (6 bases). This CDR3 comprises 12 residues. From germline, CDR1 is LNHDA and CDR2 SQIVND (reference sequence). V was shortened by 9 bases and J by 5 bases, with 13 bases between the two germline ends.

The rearrangement links TRBV5-1 to TRBJ2-3; the D gene is possibly TRBD2 (6 bases). Germline-derived CDR1 and CDR2 are SGHRS and YFSETQ. The germline V and J ends were trimmed by 7 bases and 0 bases, with 15 bases remaining between them. The CDR3 consists of 15 residues. CDR3 nucleotide sequence: TGCGCCAGCGGGGTCGACGGGACTAGCACAGATACGCAGTATTTT. This translates into CASGVDGTSTDTQYF. The entire variable domain, with the rest obtained from reference TRBV5-1 and TRBJ2-3, is as follows: KAGVTQTPRYLIKTRGQQVTLSCSPISGHRSVSWYQQTPGQGLQFLFEYFSETQRNKGNFPGRFSGRQFSNSRSEMNVSTLELGDSALYLCASGVDGTSTDTQYFGPGTRLTVL.

This chain uses TRBV5-4 with TRBJ1-2; 12 nucleotides match TRBD1. Trimming removed 4 bases from V and 3 bases from J; junction bases left unmatched: 13. Germline V CDR1 and CDR2: SGHNT, YYREEE (reference sequence). The CDR3 is 18 amino acids. CDR3 nucleotides: TGTGCCAGCAGCCCTGCTTCGGGACAGGGGGCTCAGGACTATGGCTACACCTTC. It yields the protein CASSPASGQGAQDYGYTF.

This chain connects TRBV4-1 to TRBJ1-6; unclear D gene. V was clipped by 0 bases and J by 2 bases, with 11 bases between them. Per the germline V gene, CDR1 is MGHRA and CDR2 is YSYEKL. The CDR3 length is 17 residues. CDR3 nucleotide sequence: TGCGCCAGCAGCCAAGATTTTCTGAGGACCTATAATTCACCCCTCCACTTT. Translating gives CASSQDFLRTYNSPLHF.

This sequence joins TRBV18 and TRBJ2-3, with D perhaps TRBD1 (6 bases). Germline V gene lookup returns CDR1 KGHSH and CDR2 LQKENI. V was pared by 2 bases and J by 6 bases, with 6 bases between. The CDR3 covers 12 residues. Written as DNA, the CDR3 is TGTGCCAGCTCACCAGACAGGGATACGCAGTATTTT. This translates into CASSPDRDTQYF.

V gene TRBV18 combines with J gene TRBJ2-2; 7 positions agree with TRBD1. The length of the CDR3 is 14 residues. CDR1 is KGHSH and CDR2 is LQKENI in the germline V gene. V lost 3 bases and J lost 7; bases outside the gene matches: 5. CDR3 nucleotide sequence: TGTGCCAGCTCACCCGGGACAGTCAACGGGGAGCTGTTTTTT. This codes for CASSPGTVNGELFF.

The V and J genes are TRBV24-1 and TRBJ1-4, with unresolved D. Germline-derived CDR1 and CDR2 are KGHDR and SFDVKD. The CDR3 has 13 amino acids. With 5 bases removed from V and 4 bases from J, the gap between germline ends came to 7 bases. Here the CDR3 DNA reads TGTGCCACCAGTGGGCAGAATAATGAAAAACTGTTTTTT. This encodes CATSGQNNEKLFF.

This chain connects TRBV6-1 to TRBJ2-7; no clear D gene. The germline V gene has CDR1 MNHNS and CDR2 SASEGT. Trimming cost V 2 bases and J 2 bases, with 7 bases left between them. The CDR3 sequence is 13 residues long. The CDR3 DNA reads as TGTGCCAGCAGTGAAAACGGAGCCTACGAGCAGTACGTC. Translating it yields CASSENGAYEQYV.

The V and J genes are TRBV6-2 or TRBV6-3 and TRBJ1-5, with D possibly TRBD1 on 6 matching bases. Germline V gene lookup returns CDR1 MNHEY and CDR2 SVGEGT. Deletions cut 6 bases from V and 2 bases from J, with 17 bases between. There are 16 residues in the CDR3. In DNA, the CDR3 is TGTGCCAGCAGCCCCTCAGGGGTCGGGGGCAATCAGCCCCAGCATTTT. Amino acids: CASSPSGVGGNQPQHF.

V usage is TRBV19 and J usage is TRBJ1-2; perhaps TRBD1 as D (5 bases). V lost 5 bases, J lost 2 bases, and 12 bases lay in between. Germline V CDR1 and CDR2: LNHDA, SQIVND (reference sequence). The CDR3 runs to 14 residues. CDR3 nucleotide sequence: TGTGCCAGTAGTTCCCAGACAGAAAACTATGGCTACACCTTC. Protein product: CASSSQTENYGYTF.

The genes are TRBV9 and TRBJ2-1; TRBD2 is a possible D gene (5 bases). Trimming left V 2 bases short and J 9 bases short, with 6 bases between. Per germline, CDR1 SGDLS and CDR2 YYNGEE. CDR3 length: 11 amino acids. The CDR3 is CASSVRGEQFF. The CDR3, as DNA: TGTGCCAGCAGCGTTCGGGGTGAGCAGTTCTTC.

Comment on this clone: Sequence at one end of the junction differs from germline and may be a read error. This chain uses TRBV14 with TRBJ2-6; TRBD2 agrees at 7 bases. Germline lookup yields CDR1 SGHDN and CDR2 FVKESK. The CDR3 consists of 16 residues. The CDR3 is CASSPTRWGGDNVLTF. CDR3 nucleotides: TGTGCCAGCAGCCCCACCAGATGGGGGGGGGACAACGTCCTGACTTTC. Full variable domain (rest looked up from reference TRBV14 and TRBJ2-6): EAGVTQFPSHSVIEKGQTVTLRCDPISGHDNLYWYRRVMGKEIKFLLHFVKESKQDESGMPNNRFLAERTGGTYSTLKVQPAELEDSGVYFCASSPTRWGGDNVLTFGAGSRLTVL.

J is TRBJ1-2 and V is TRBV19; D may be TRBD1 (6 bases). The V gene's germline CDR1 is LNHDA and CDR2 SQIVND (reference sequence). The CDR3 consists of 13 residues. Trimming left V 6 bases short and J 4 bases short, with 12 bases between. CDR3 sequence (DNA): TGTGCCAGTAGCGAAACAGGGACCTATGGCTACACCTTC. This translates into CASSETGTYGYTF.

V and J are TRBV7-2 and TRBJ2-1; 11 nucleotides line up with TRBD2. V lost 6 bases and J lost 8; bases outside the gene matches: 9. Germline loops: CDR1 SGHTA, CDR2 FQGNSA. The CDR3 is 15 amino acids. The CDR3 sequence is CASRPLAGGRDEQFF. The CDR3 bases are TGTGCCAGCAGGCCCCTAGCGGGGGGACGGGATGAGCAGTTCTTC. Filled out from reference TRBV7-2 and TRBJ2-1, the complete variable domain reads GAGVSQSPSNKVTEKGKDVELRCDPISGHTALYWYRQSLGQGLEFLIYFQGNSAPDKSGLPSDRFSAERTGGSVSTLTIQRTQQEDSAVYLCASRPLAGGRDEQFFGPGTRLTVL.

This clone was picked up one time. The chain uses TRBV28 and TRBJ1-4, with TRBD1 matching over 9 bases. After removal of 3 bases from V and 6 bases from J, the junction contained 5 bases not matched to a gene. The germline CDR1 and CDR2 sequences are MDHEN and SYDVKM. The CDR3 loop spans 15 amino acids. The CDR3 loop reads CASSFSGQGYEKLFF. The CDR3 nucleotides read TGTGCCAGCAGTTTCTCGGGACAGGGATATGAAAAACTGTTTTTT.

The J gene is TRBJ2-3, the V gene TRBV7-8; 9 bases line up with TRBD2. V was clipped by 2 bases and J by 5 bases; unmatched bases: 14. Per germline, CDR1 SGHVS and CDR2 FQNEAQ. CDR3 length equals 18 residues. The CDR3 sequence: CASSLSGPLEAGGDTQYF. The CDR3 DNA sequence: TGTGCCAGCAGCTTATCCGGCCCACTAGAAGCGGGAGGAGATACGCAGTATTTT.

V is TRBV7-9 and J is TRBJ2-7; TRBD2 might be the D (6 bases). Germline CDR1 reads SEHNR; CDR2 reads FQNEAQ (reference sequence). CDR3 size: 13 residues. V lost 5 bases to trimming and J lost 3 bases, with 11 bases between them. As DNA, the CDR3 is TGTGCCAGCAGCGGGGGACTGGACTACGAGCAGTACGTC. Encoded protein: CASSGGLDYEQYV.

V and J are TRBV3-1 (or the pseudogene TRBV3-2) and TRBJ2-7; D is undetermined. V gave up 3 bases and J gave up 0 bases, with 9 bases separating them. The CDR3 has 14 amino acids. The germline V gene encodes CDR1 LGHDT and CDR2 YNNKEL (reference sequence). DNA of the CDR3: TGTGCCAGCAGCCATTTATACAGCTCCTACGAGCAGTACTTC. Its translation is CASSHLYSSYEQYF.

The V call is TRBV30, the J call TRBJ2-3, with no clear D. CDR1 is GTSNPN and CDR2 is SVGIG in the germline V gene (reference sequence). The CDR3 consists of 17 residues. Between the trimmed V and J ends, which lost 1 base and 2 bases, there was a span of 19 bases. CDR3 bases: TGTGCCTGGAGTGCCCAATACTCGACTGTATACACAGATACGCAGTATTTT. Residues: CAWSAQYSTVYTDTQYF.

The chain links TRBV2 to TRBJ2-3; possible D gene TRBD2, 6 bases. Germline V gene sequence: CDR1 SNHLY, CDR2 FYNNEI. This CDR3 spans 13 amino acids. V dropped 4 bases and J dropped 15 bases, with 20 bases sitting between them. The CDR3 region is CASSAGAGSVNYF. The CDR3 coding sequence is TGTGCCAGCAGTGCGGGAGCCGGGTCAGTCAATTATTTT.

J is TRBJ2-2 and V is TRBV19; D is undetermined. The germline CDR1 and CDR2 sequences are LNHDA and SQIVND (reference sequence). The CDR3 covers 14 residues. Trimming pared 9 bases from V and 3 bases from J, leaving 14 bases between. The DNA of the CDR3 is TGTGCCAGCAGATTGGGCAGCTACACCGGGGAGCTGTTTTTT. As protein: CASRLGSYTGELFF.

Here the CDR3 DNA reads TGCGCCAGCAGCTTGGTCCCTAATACCGAAACGGTTGAAGCTTTCTTT. Translation gives CASSLVPNTETVEAFF. J is TRBJ1-1 and V is TRBV5-1; no clear D gene. Trimming pared 0 bases from V and 7 bases from J, leaving 19 bases between. Germline V gene sequence: CDR1 SGHRS, CDR2 YFSETQ. The CDR3 is 16 amino acids. The variable domain in full, with the rest retrieved from reference TRBV5-1 and TRBJ1-1, is KAGVTQTPRYLIKTRGQQVTLSCSPISGHRSVSWYQQTPGQGLQFLFEYFSETQRNKGNFPGRFSGRQFSNSRSEMNVSTLELGDSALYLCASSLVPNTETVEAFFGQGTRLTVV.

The gene calls are TRBV5-1 and TRBJ2-7; TRBD1 matches 7 bases. The V gene end was trimmed by 5 bases and the J gene end by 6 bases; junction bases not matched to a gene: 8. The CDR3 extends over 13 amino acids. In germline, CDR1 is SGHRS, CDR2 YFSETQ. The CDR3, as DNA: TGCGCCAGCAGTCCCAGTGGGACAGCCGAGCAGTACGTC. Translated: CASSPSGTAEQYV.

The chain employs TRBV7-2 and TRBJ2-3; D is unresolved. Trimming pared 5 bases from V and 10 bases from J, leaving 13 bases between. CDR1 and CDR2 from the germline V gene are SGHTA and FQGNSA. CDR3 length: 12 residues. CDR3 residues: CASSPSTGPQYF. The DNA for the CDR3 is TGTGCCAGCAGCCCCTCCACGGGTCCGCAGTATTTT.

The chain is built from TRBV30 and TRBJ1-5; D gene ambiguous. V was cut by 1 base and J by 2 bases, with 6 bases left in between. There are 13 residues in the CDR3. From germline, CDR1 is GTSNPN and CDR2 SVGIG (reference sequence). As DNA, the CDR3 is TGTGCCTGGAGTGGGCAGGGCAATCAGCCCCAGCATTTT. It specifies CAWSGQGNQPQHF.

This clone came up once. This chain uses TRBV2 with TRBJ2-3; TRBD1 aligns across 9 bases. The CDR3 has 22 amino acids. CDR1 and CDR2 from the germline V gene are SNHLY and FYNNEI. The junction had 30 bases not matched to a gene; V was cut back by 5 bases and J by 6 bases. For the CDR3, the DNA is TGTGCCAGCAGTACAATACAGACAGGGGGTAATTTTATTTCTGAACCCGTGGATACGCAGTATTTT. Translated, it gives CASSTIQTGGNFISEPVDTQYF.

The chain is built from TRBV19 and TRBJ2-5; D possibly corresponds to TRBD2 (7 bases). Germline V gene sequence: CDR1 LNHDA, CDR2 SQIVND (reference sequence). Trimming took off 3 bases at V and 5 bases at J, with 28 bases between the two ends. This CDR3 is 19 amino acids long. DNA of the CDR3: TGTGCCAGTAGTATCCCAGCAGATGGGGGGGCGGCTATAGCGGAGACCCAGTACTTC. This gives the protein CASSIPADGGAAIAETQYF.

This rearrangement joins TRBV30 to TRBJ1-6, with D possibly TRBD1 on 5 matching bases. Germline CDR1 is GTSNPN and CDR2 is SVGIG (reference sequence). The V gene lost 0 bases and the J gene lost 9 bases, with 15 bases spanning the gap. The CDR3 covers 15 residues. As DNA, the CDR3 is TGTGCCTGGAGTGTACTTAGGGGAAGAGCTTCACCCCTCCACTTT. It codes for CAWSVLRGRASPLHF.

This sequence joins TRBV25-1 and TRBJ1-4; 9 bases match TRBD1. The CDR3 runs 13 residues. The germline V gene encodes CDR1 MGHDK and CDR2 SYGVNS. With 6 bases clipped from V and 12 bases from J, the junction kept 8 bases outside the gene matches. The chain's CDR3 is CASSALQGAQLFF. Here the CDR3 DNA reads TGTGCCAGCAGCGCACTACAGGGGGCGCAACTGTTTTTT.